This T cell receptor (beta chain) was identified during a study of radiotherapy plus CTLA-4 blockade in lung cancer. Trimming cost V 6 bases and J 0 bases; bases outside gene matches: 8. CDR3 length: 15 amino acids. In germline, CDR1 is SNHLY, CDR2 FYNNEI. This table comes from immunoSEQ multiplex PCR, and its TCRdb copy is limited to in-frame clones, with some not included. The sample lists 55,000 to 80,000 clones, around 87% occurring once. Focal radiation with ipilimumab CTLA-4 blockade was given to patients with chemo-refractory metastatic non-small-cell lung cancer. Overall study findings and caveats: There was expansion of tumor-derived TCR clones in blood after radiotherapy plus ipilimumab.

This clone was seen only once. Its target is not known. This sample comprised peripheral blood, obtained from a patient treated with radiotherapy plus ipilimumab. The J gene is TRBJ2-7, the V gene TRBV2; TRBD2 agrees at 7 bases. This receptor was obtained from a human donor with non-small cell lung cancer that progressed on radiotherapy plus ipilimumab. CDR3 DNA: TGTGCCAGCAGAATCGGGGGGATTGGCTCCTACGAGCAGTACTTC. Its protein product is CASRIGGIGSYEQYF.